These T cell receptor beta chains were read from a single sample in a study of blood T cell repertoires in COVID-19. Produced via immunoSEQ multiplex PCR; TCRdb's table is partial and in-frame only. The sample consists of tens of thousands of clones, approximately 88% of them appearing once. Material for sequencing was peripheral blood. The receptors come from a man between 45 and 60 years old with acute or convalescent COVID-19. The CDR3 runs from the conserved cysteine through the conserved F or W. A D gene is named only where the DNA matches it firmly. The listing skips clone size in some rows; elsewhere it reads once, few, many or a size class.

D: TRBD2; length: 15; size: few; V: TRBV6-1; J: TRBJ2-7; CDR3: CASSEEASGSYEQYF; DNA: TGTGCCAGCAGTGAAGAGGCTAGCGGCTCCTACGAGCAGTACTTC
D: NA; length: 15; size: NA; V: TRBV27; J: TRBJ1-4; CDR3: CASRQMDGLNEKLFF; DNA: TGTGCCAGCAGACAGATGGACGGACTGAATGAAAAACTGTTTTTT
D: NA; length: 16; size: NA; V: TRBV12-1; J: TRBJ2-6; CDR3: CASGGDGTSGANVLTF; DNA: TGTGCCAGTGGAGGGGACGGAACCTCTGGGGCCAACGTCCTGACTTTC
D: TRBD2; length: 15; size: NA; V: TRBV11-2; J: TRBJ2-1; CDR3: CASSPSGSAYNEQFF; DNA: TGTGCCAGCAGCCCCAGCGGGAGTGCCTACAATGAGCAGTTCTTC
D: NA; length: 11; size: NA; V: TRBV12-3/TRBV12-4; J: TRBJ2-1; CDR3: CASRQTSEQFF; DNA: TGTGCCAGCAGACAGACTAGTGAGCAGTTCTTC
D: TRBD2; length: 14; size: NA; V: TRBV10-3; J: TRBJ2-7; CDR3: CAISRTSDTYEQYF; DNA: TGTGCCATCAGCCGGACTAGCGACACCTACGAGCAGTACTTC
D: TRBD1; length: 13; size: once; V: TRBV30; J: TRBJ1-2; CDR3: CAWNVQGAFSYTF; DNA: TGTGCCTGGAACGTCCAGGGGGCGTTCAGCTACACCTTC
D: TRBD1; length: 15; size: NA; V: TRBV28; J: TRBJ2-4; CDR3: CASSALGQGVNIQYF; DNA: TGTGCCAGCAGCGCACTCGGACAGGGGGTAAACATTCAGTACTTC
D: NA; length: 14; size: NA; V: TRBV5-4; J: TRBJ1-6; CDR3: CASSLVPRGSPLHF; DNA: TGTGCCAGCAGCTTGGTACCACGGGGGTCACCCCTCCACTTT
D: NA; length: 14; size: NA; V: TRBV29-1; J: TRBJ2-7; CDR3: CSVDAWRPSYEQYF; DNA: TGCAGCGTTGATGCTTGGCGGCCCTCCTACGAGCAGTACTTC
D: TRBD2; length: 15; size: NA; V: TRBV3-1/TRBV3-2; J: TRBJ2-7; CDR3: CASSFGGLVAYEQYF; DNA: TGTGCCAGCAGCTTCGGGGGACTAGTTGCCTACGAGCAGTACTTC
D: NA; length: 13; size: few; V: TRBV19; J: TRBJ2-5; CDR3: CASRSQGSETQYF; DNA: TGTGCCAGTAGGTCACAGGGCTCGGAGACCCAGTACTTC
D: NA; length: 13; size: NA; V: TRBV2; J: TRBJ1-2; CDR3: CASITTDGYGYTF; DNA: TGTGCCAGCATTACTACCGACGGATATGGCTACACCTTC
D: NA; length: 13; size: NA; V: TRBV10-3; J: TRBJ1-3; CDR3: CAIRTELGNTIYF; DNA: TGTGCCATCAGAACAGAGTTAGGAAACACCATATATTTT
D: NA; length: 15; size: NA; V: TRBV2; J: TRBJ1-2; CDR3: CASSALGLFNYGYTF; DNA: TGTGCCAGCAGCGCCTTGGGGCTGTTTAACTATGGCTACACCTTC
D: NA; length: 14; size: NA; V: TRBV30; J: TRBJ1-5; CDR3: CAWSVESSNQPQHF; DNA: TGTGCCTGGAGTGTAGAGTCCTCTAATCAGCCCCAGCATTTT
D: TRBD1; length: 14; size: NA; V: TRBV25-1; J: TRBJ1-1; CDR3: CASALDRVGTEAFF; DNA: TGTGCCAGCGCCTTGGACAGGGTCGGCACTGAAGCTTTCTTT
D: TRBD1; length: 14; size: NA; V: TRBV19; J: TRBJ2-2; CDR3: CASSRQGNPGELFF; DNA: TGTGCCAGTAGTAGACAGGGCAATCCCGGGGAGCTGTTTTTT
D: NA; length: 13; size: NA; V: TRBV25-1; J: TRBJ1-1; CDR3: CASSYSYGTEAFF; DNA: TGTGCCAGCAGCTATTCGTACGGGACTGAAGCTTTCTTT